These 23 T cell receptor beta chains were sequenced from one sample in a study of blood T cell repertoires in COVID-19 (dated by TCRdb to between 2020 and 2021). Library preparation was by the immunoSEQ multiplex PCR assay. TCRdb holds this immuneACCESS table with in-frame rearrangements only. Some clones are missing; in checked studies, unresolved V genes explain under half, and the rest has no known cause. The sample profile shows some 330,000 clones; about 90% of them were found once. The ten largest clones take up about 2% of the sample. The sequenced sample consisted of peripheral blood. The origin of the receptors is a woman in her twenties or thirties with COVID-19, enrolled during active disease.

This clone was seen only a few times. J is TRBJ1-2 and V is TRBV4-3; unclear D gene. The CDR3 consists of 15 residues. V was cut by 0 bases and J by 4 bases, with 12 bases left in between. The germline V gene encodes CDR1 LGHNA and CDR2 YSLEER. CDR3 sequence (DNA): TGCGCCAGCAGCCAAGATGGCGGGTTTTCCTATGGCTACACCTTC. Translation gives CASSQDGGFSYGYTF.

The V gene is TRBV19, the J gene TRBJ1-2; 10 nucleotides line up with TRBD1. Trimming at V came to 5 bases and at J to 10 bases, leaving 10 bases not matched to a gene. The CDR3 is 14 amino acids. Germline lookup yields CDR1 LNHDA and CDR2 SQIVND (reference sequence). CDR3 residues: CASSSRDRGNVYTF. CDR3 nucleotide sequence: TGTGCCAGTAGTTCCCGGGACAGGGGAAATGTCTACACCTTC.

This chain connects TRBV7-2 to TRBJ2-1; 9 nucleotides line up with TRBD2. This CDR3 has 14 amino acids. Trimming cost V 6 bases and J 6 bases; bases outside gene matches: 6. Germline V gene lookup returns CDR1 SGHTA and CDR2 FQGNSA. The CDR3 sequence: CASRSGLAFNEQFF. The CDR3 DNA reads as TGTGCCAGCAGATCGGGACTAGCTTTCAATGAGCAGTTCTTC.

The chain recombines TRBV4-1 with TRBJ2-6, with no clear D. Trimming stripped 2 bases from V and 1 base from J, with 9 bases between. Germline lookup yields CDR1 MGHRA and CDR2 YSYEKL. The CDR3 extends over 16 amino acids. This CDR3 reads CASSQSSGSGANVLTF. The DNA for the CDR3 is TGCGCCAGCAGCCAATCCTCCGGGTCTGGGGCCAACGTCCTGACTTTC.

The V call is TRBV4-1, the J call TRBJ2-2; 10 positions match TRBD1. From germline, CDR1 is MGHRA and CDR2 YSYEKL. The V segment lost 2 bases and the J segment 0 bases; nucleotides outside the gene matches: 15. The CDR3 is 21 residues long. The CDR3 DNA reads as TGCGCCAGCAGCCAAACCGCGGGGACAGGGGTTTTTAGGACGAACACCGGGGAGCTGTTTTTT. Residues: CASSQTAGTGVFRTNTGELFF.

The CDR3 DNA reads as TGTGCCAGCAGCTTCATCGGGGAATACGAGCAGTACTTC. Encoded protein: CASSFIGEYEQYF. The chain recombines TRBV5-4 with TRBJ2-7, with a possible D match to TRBD2 (5 bases). V was pared by 2 bases and J by 4 bases, with 10 bases between. The CDR3 is made up of 13 amino acids. The V gene's germline CDR1 is SGHNT and CDR2 YYREEE (reference sequence).

This chain connects TRBV11-2 to TRBJ1-3; no clear D. This CDR3 spans 16 amino acids. Germline V gene sequence: CDR1 SGHAT, CDR2 FQNNGV. V was cut by 5 bases and J by 2 bases, with 16 bases left in between. CDR3 nucleotide sequence: TGTGCCAGCAGCCTAGGTGGGCAAAGTGCTGGAAACACCATATATTTT. Its protein is CASSLGGQSAGNTIYF.

A single count supports this clone. The V call is TRBV5-4, the J call TRBJ2-1; no definite D call. Germline V lookup: CDR1 SGHNT, CDR2 YYREEE (reference sequence). This CDR3 spans 13 amino acids. The ends were cut back, 3 bases at V and 7 bases at J, with 11 bases in the middle. DNA for the CDR3: TGTGCCAGCAGCTCCCTAGTAATTAATGAGCAGTTCTTC. Translated, it gives CASSSLVINEQFF.

This chain joins TRBV7-9 and TRBJ1-4; no clear D. V was shortened by 2 bases and J by 10 bases, with 11 bases between the two germline ends. Germline lookup yields CDR1 SEHNR and CDR2 FQNEAQ (reference sequence). The CDR3 runs to 13 residues. The chain's CDR3 is CASSLIWGGKLFF. The CDR3 coding sequence is TGTGCCAGCAGCTTAATTTGGGGAGGAAAACTGTTTTTT.

In this sample, this clone turned up once. This chain connects TRBV11-3 to TRBJ2-7; possible D gene TRBD1, 6 bases. Germline CDR1 SGHNT, CDR2 YENEEA. V lost 1 base to trimming and J lost 3 bases, with 13 bases between them. The CDR3 spans 15 residues. CDR3 DNA: TGTGCCAGCAGCTTAGTCCGGAGAGGGGGCTACGAGCAGTACTTC. It translates to CASSLVRRGGYEQYF.

This clone was seen a single time. The J gene is TRBJ2-7, the V gene TRBV28; the match to TRBD2 covers 14 bases. The J segment lost 4 bases and the V segment lost 5 bases, leaving 7 bases of the junction unmatched. CDR3 length: 16 amino acids. Germline V gene lookup returns CDR1 MDHEN and CDR2 SYDVKM. This CDR3 is CASSPTSGGAVYEQYV. CDR3 DNA sequence: TGTGCCAGCAGTCCGACTAGCGGGGGGGCAGTTTACGAGCAGTACGTC.

This clone appeared once. The V and J genes are TRBV9 and TRBJ2-1; 8 nucleotides align to TRBD1. V dropped 3 bases and J dropped 0; count of bases not matched to a gene: 5. Germline V gene sequence: CDR1 SGDLS, CDR2 YYNGEE. The CDR3 is 16 residues long. CDR3 amino acids: CASSGSGQGSYNEQFF. CDR3 in DNA: TGTGCCAGCAGCGGGAGCGGACAGGGCTCCTACAATGAGCAGTTCTTC.

This rearrangement joins TRBV27 to TRBJ2-4; 10 bases are shared with TRBD1. This CDR3 region has 14 residues. Germline CDR1 reads MNHEY; CDR2 reads SMNVEV (reference sequence). With 3 bases clipped from V and 7 bases from J, the junction kept 3 bases outside the gene matches. The CDR3: CASSFGTGVNIQYF. The CDR3 nucleotides read TGTGCCAGCAGTTTCGGGACAGGGGTGAACATTCAGTACTTC.

J is TRBJ2-2 and V is TRBV25-1, with 8 positions matching TRBD2. This CDR3 has 15 amino acids. After removal of 3 bases from V and 7 bases from J, the junction contained 7 bases not matched to a gene. The germline V gene has CDR1 MGHDK and CDR2 SYGVNS. Here the CDR3 reads CASSEIPRGDGELFF. The DNA for the CDR3 is TGTGCCAGCAGTGAGATCCCGCGGGGGGACGGGGAGCTGTTTTTT.

As DNA, the CDR3 is TGTGCCAGCAGTCTCTCGACGGGTAATTCACCCCTCCACTTT. Translation gives CASSLSTGNSPLHF. The chain employs TRBV27 and TRBJ1-6; D is ambiguous. V was clipped by 5 bases and J by 6 bases, with 11 bases between them. Germline CDR1 reads MNHEY; CDR2 reads SMNVEV (reference sequence). CDR3 size: 14 residues.

The rearrangement uses TRBV6-6 and TRBJ1-1; tentatively, D is TRBD1 (5 bases). The CDR3 has 15 amino acids. The germline V gene encodes CDR1 MNHNY and CDR2 SVGAGI (reference sequence). Trimming removed 0 bases from V and 3 bases from J, with 11 bases in between. The CDR3 region has the DNA TGTGCCAGCAGTTACTCGGCAGGGAGGGACACTGAAGCTTTCTTT. It translates to CASSYSAGRDTEAFF.

This sequence joins TRBV28 and TRBJ2-5, with TRBD2 matching 7 bases. Germline V lookup: CDR1 MDHEN, CDR2 SYDVKM. With 6 bases clipped from V and 4 bases from J, the junction kept 8 bases outside the gene matches. This CDR3 is built from 14 residues. CDR3 protein: CASSRGVVGETQYF. The CDR3 nucleotides read TGTGCCAGCAGCCGGGGGGTGGTCGGAGAGACCCAGTACTTC.

The sample holds one count of this clone. The gene calls are TRBV5-4 and TRBJ2-3, with D possibly TRBD2 on 5 matching bases. The V end lost 6 bases, the J end lost 4 bases, and 21 bases lay between the germline ends. Germline values: CDR1 SGHNT, CDR2 YYREEE (reference sequence). There are 16 residues in the CDR3. DNA of the CDR3: TGTGCCAGCATCCCTGATTGGGGAGAGGCTGCAGATACGCAGTATTTT. Its protein is CASIPDWGEAADTQYF.

The rearrangement links TRBV2 to TRBJ2-3, with 8 bases that match TRBD2. The ends lost 6 bases at V and 2 bases at J; junction bases unmatched: 7. The CDR3 is 15 amino acids. CDR1 is SNHLY and CDR2 is FYNNEI in the germline V gene. This chain's CDR3 is CASRPTSAPTDTQYF. The DNA for the CDR3 is TGTGCCAGCAGGCCGACTAGCGCCCCCACAGATACGCAGTATTTT.

This chain connects TRBV5-1 to TRBJ1-1; D not certain. The V end was cut by 6 bases, the J end by 4 bases, with 7 bases between. Germline CDR1 is SGHRS and CDR2 is YFSETQ. This CDR3 comprises 11 residues. DNA of the CDR3: TGCGCCAGCATCTCGGGCACTGAAGCTTTCTTT. The encoded protein is CASISGTEAFF.

The V call is TRBV19, the J call TRBJ1-5; tentatively, D is TRBD1 (5 bases). Germline CDR1 is LNHDA and CDR2 is SQIVND (reference sequence). The CDR3 has 15 amino acids. V lost 3 bases and J 7 bases, leaving 16 bases between the germline ends. The CDR3 protein is CASSITGPRGQPQHF. The CDR3 nucleotides read TGTGCCAGTAGTATTACGGGCCCGCGGGGCCAGCCCCAGCATTTT. The complete variable domain, with remaining parts taken from reference TRBV19 and TRBJ1-5, reads DGGITQSPKYLFRKEGQNVTLSCEQNLNHDAMYWYRQDPGQGLRLIYYSQIVNDFQKGDIAEGYSVSREKKESFPLTVTSAQKNPTAFYLCASSITGPRGQPQHFGDGTRLSIL.

With respect to this clone: The junction does not match germline at one end; this may be a read error. J is TRBJ1-4 and V is TRBV30; D call uncertain. In germline, CDR1 is GTSNPN, CDR2 SVGIG (reference sequence). The CDR3 contains 15 residues. The CDR3 protein is CAGSTLGSQNEKLFF. CDR3 nucleotides: TGTGCCGGGAGCACACTTGGTAGCCAAAATGAAAAACTGTTTTTT.

This sequence joins TRBV6-2 or TRBV6-3 and TRBJ1-5, with D possibly matching TRBD1 (5 bases). Germline values: CDR1 MNHEY, CDR2 SVGEGT. The CDR3 spans 14 residues. Trimming cost V 2 bases and J 7 bases, with 12 bases left between them. CDR3: CASSYGNRWQPQHF. The DNA for the CDR3 is TGTGCCAGCAGTTACGGGAACAGGTGGCAGCCCCAGCATTTT.